Below, 28 T cell receptor beta chains from the same sample are listed, as sequenced in a study of blood T cell repertoires in COVID-19. Clones were read by immunoSEQ multiplex PCR, and TCRdb kept only the in-frame ones, dropping some. The sample carries more than 200,000 clones, around 86% recorded once. The sample comprised peripheral blood. These receptor sequences come from an elderly woman with COVID-19, enrolled during active disease.

The V gene is TRBV30, the J gene TRBJ1-2, with D maybe TRBD1 (5 bases). This CDR3 contains 14 residues. Germline values: CDR1 GTSNPN, CDR2 SVGIG (reference sequence). Trimming took off 3 bases at V and 6 bases at J, with 17 bases between the two ends. The CDR3 DNA is TGTGCCTGGAGGCGAAGGGGCAGCTTTGATGGCTACACCTTC. Translation gives CAWRRRGSFDGYTF. Drawing the rest from reference TRBV30 and TRBJ1-2, the complete variable domain is SQTIHQWPATLVQPVGSPLSLECTVEGTSNPNLYWYRQAAGRGLQLLFYSVGIGQISSEVPQNLSASRPQDRQFILSSKKLLLSDSGFYLCAWRRRGSFDGYTFGSGTRLTVV.

This chain links TRBV24-1 with TRBJ2-3; 10 nucleotides agree with TRBD1. The germline V gene encodes CDR1 KGHDR and CDR2 SFDVKD. The trim removed 2 bases at V and 9 bases at J, leaving 7 bases unmatched. The length of the CDR3 is 15 residues. The CDR3 DNA is TGTGCCACCAGTGATTGGGGACAGGGGCTAGGAACGCAGTATTTT. It translates to CATSDWGQGLGTQYF.

This chain connects TRBV28 to TRBJ2-6, with 8 bases identical to TRBD2. Germline CDR1 reads MDHEN; CDR2 reads SYDVKM. V trimming: 6 bases; J trimming: 1 base; junction bases outside the gene matches: 5. The CDR3 is 16 residues long. The CDR3, as DNA: TGTGCCAGCAGGCCGGGAGGGGAGTCTGGGGCCAACGTCCTGACTTTC. As protein: CASRPGGESGANVLTF.

The gene calls are TRBV6-2 or TRBV6-3 and TRBJ1-5; D unresolved. The V end lost 2 bases, the J end lost 4 bases, and 12 bases lay between the germline ends. The CDR3 consists of 15 residues. CDR1 is MNHEY and CDR2 is SVGEGT in the germline V gene. For the CDR3, the DNA is TGTGCCAGCAGTTACAACCCGCCAGGAAATCAGCCCCAGCATTTT. Its protein is CASSYNPPGNQPQHF.

This chain joins TRBV30 and TRBJ2-1; 8 nucleotides match TRBD2. With 3 bases clipped from V and 0 bases from J, the junction kept 7 bases outside the gene matches. Looked up from germline, CDR1 is GTSNPN and CDR2 is SVGIG (reference sequence). This CDR3 spans 16 amino acids. This chain's CDR3 is CAWRTSGTSSYNEQFF. The CDR3 coding sequence is TGTGCCTGGAGAACTAGCGGAACCAGCTCCTACAATGAGCAGTTCTTC. Together with reference TRBV30 and TRBJ2-1, the CDR3 gives the full variable domain: SQTIHQWPATLVQPVGSPLSLECTVEGTSNPNLYWYRQAAGRGLQLLFYSVGIGQISSEVPQNLSASRPQDRQFILSSKKLLLSDSGFYLCAWRTSGTSSYNEQFFGPGTRLTVL.

J is TRBJ1-1 and V is TRBV6-6; D is uncertain. V shed 5 bases and J shed 1 base, with 8 bases lying between them. Germline assignment: CDR1 MNHNY and CDR2 SVGAGI (reference sequence). CDR3 length: 13 residues. The CDR3 sequence: CASSAAQNTEAFF. The CDR3 bases are TGTGCCAGCAGTGCCGCGCAGAACACTGAAGCTTTCTTT.

This clone was picked up a small number of times. V usage is TRBV4-1 and J usage is TRBJ1-2, with 7 bases matching TRBD1. The germline V gene has CDR1 MGHRA and CDR2 YSYEKL. The V segment lost 2 bases and the J segment 4 bases; nucleotides outside the gene matches: 7. This CDR3 spans 15 amino acids. CDR3 nucleotides: TGCGCCAGCAGCCAACCCCCCCAGGGGGTCTATGGCTACACCTTC. Its translation is CASSQPPQGVYGYTF.

The chain has TRBV9 and TRBJ2-1; 9 nucleotides align to TRBD2. Unmatched junction bases numbered 10, after V lost 7 bases and J lost 5 bases. Germline V lookup: CDR1 SGDLS, CDR2 YYNGEE. This CDR3 has 15 residues. The CDR3 DNA reads TGTGCCAGCGCCCCCGGGACTAGCTTAAACAATGAGCAGTTCTTC. Translated: CASAPGTSLNNEQFF.

V and J are TRBV7-2 and TRBJ2-7; 11 positions match TRBD2. Germline CDR1 and CDR2: SGHTA and FQGNSA. The CDR3 sequence is 14 residues long. J lost 6 bases, V lost 5 bases, and 6 bases had no gene match. Written as DNA, the CDR3 is TGTGCCAGCAGCACGACTAGCGGGATCTCCGAGCAGTACTTC. Translation: CASSTTSGISEQYF.

The sample holds one count of this clone. Here the CDR3 DNA reads TGTGCCAGCAGCTTAGATCTCAGGGGGACATCACCCCTCCACTTT. Its translation is CASSLDLRGTSPLHF. This chain uses TRBV7-3 with TRBJ1-6, with 7 bases fitting TRBD1. The ends lost 2 bases at V and 10 bases at J; junction bases unmatched: 8. This CDR3 has 15 amino acids. CDR1 and CDR2 (germline): SGHTA, FQGTGA.

This clone appeared a few times. The chain combines TRBV18 with TRBJ1-1; no definite D call. Germline V gene sequence: CDR1 KGHSH, CDR2 LQKENI. Trimming pared 3 bases from V and 10 bases from J, leaving 15 bases between. The CDR3 runs 13 residues. The CDR3 nucleotides are TGTGCCAGCTCACCGAGAGGAGGGTCTCGAGCTTTCTTT. Translating it yields CASSPRGGSRAFF.

The chain is built from TRBV5-6 and TRBJ1-1, with D unclear. Trimming left V 4 bases short and J 1 base short, with 8 bases between. Germline CDR1 SGHDT, CDR2 YYEEEE. The CDR3 length is 13 residues. CDR3 in amino acids: CASSRDRNTEAFF. The CDR3 DNA sequence: TGTGCCAGCAGCCGAGATAGGAACACTGAAGCTTTCTTT.

The V call is TRBV5-1, the J call TRBJ1-6; the match to TRBD1 covers 7 bases. The V gene end was trimmed by 2 bases and the J gene end by 12 bases; junction bases not matched to a gene: 5. This CDR3 is 13 amino acids long. Germline V gene lookup returns CDR1 SGHRS and CDR2 YFSETQ. CDR3 sequence reads: CASSFGRGEPLHF. The CDR3 nucleotides read TGCGCCAGCAGCTTCGGCAGGGGGGAACCCCTCCACTTT.

The V and J genes are TRBV6-5 and TRBJ2-1; D is unresolved. Germline-derived CDR1 and CDR2 are MNHEY and SVGAGI. With 2 bases removed from V and 4 bases from J, the gap between germline ends came to 12 bases. This CDR3 contains 15 residues. CDR3 nucleotide sequence: TGTGCCAGCAGTTACGGCCTAGATATTTACAATGAGCAGTTCTTC. It specifies CASSYGLDIYNEQFF.

The chain joins TRBV5-1 to TRBJ2-5, with 9 bases identical to TRBD1. V was pared by 3 bases and J by 4 bases, with 4 bases of the junction left unmatched. Germline assignment: CDR1 SGHRS and CDR2 YFSETQ. This CDR3 contains 14 residues. CDR3 nucleotides: TGCGCCAGCAGCTACCAGGGACAGGGAGAGACCCAGTACTTC. This translates into CASSYQGQGETQYF. Full variable domain (outside the CDR3, taken from reference TRBV5-1 and TRBJ2-5): KAGVTQTPRYLIKTRGQQVTLSCSPISGHRSVSWYQQTPGQGLQFLFEYFSETQRNKGNFPGRFSGRQFSNSRSEMNVSTLELGDSALYLCASSYQGQGETQYFGPGTRLLVL.

This chain connects TRBV19 to TRBJ1-1; weak D call: TRBD1 (6 bases). Trimming shortened V by 3 bases and J by 1 base, and 9 bases separated the two germline ends. CDR3 length: 14 residues. Germline CDR1 is LNHDA and CDR2 is SQIVND (reference sequence). CDR3 amino acids: CASSIGQRNTEAFF. The CDR3 DNA reads as TGTGCCAGTAGTATTGGACAGAGGAACACTGAAGCTTTCTTT.

The chain couples TRBV23-1 to TRBJ2-3; 7 bases align to TRBD1. TRBV23-1 is labeled an ORF, and its function is uncertain. Trimming cost V 2 bases and J 6 bases; bases outside gene matches: 11. The CDR3 contains 16 residues. The CDR3 nucleotides read TGCGCCAGCAGTCAAACAGGGGTCCAGGGTGTTGATACGCAGTATTTT. Translation: CASSQTGVQGVDTQYF.

The chain couples TRBV6-6 to TRBJ1-4; unclear D gene. This CDR3 region has 16 residues. V shed 6 bases and J shed 5 bases, with 19 bases lying between them. Germline CDR1 is MNHNY and CDR2 is SVGAGI (reference sequence). The CDR3 nucleotides are TGTGCCAGCAGCTGGGCCCTTGGAGGTCTCAATGAAAAACTGTTTTTT. This encodes CASSWALGGLNEKLFF.

The rearrangement links TRBV7-6 to TRBJ1-1, with a possible D match to TRBD1 (5 bases). Trimming shortened V by 5 bases and J by 4 bases, and 17 bases separated the two germline ends. CDR3 length: 15 residues. Germline-derived CDR1 and CDR2 are SGHVS and FNYEAQ. CDR3 coding DNA: TGTGCCAGCAGCCCCGGGGGGGTGACGAGCACTGAAGCTTTCTTT. Translating gives CASSPGGVTSTEAFF.

Only a few counts were recorded for this clone. V and J are TRBV19 and TRBJ2-6; 8 bases match TRBD1. The CDR3 runs 17 residues. The germline gives CDR1 LNHDA, CDR2 SQIVND (reference sequence). Trimming removed 6 bases from V and 3 bases from J; junction bases left unmatched: 10. CDR3 loop: CASRPGGLRVGANVLTF. CDR3 bases: TGTGCCAGTAGACCAGGGGGCCTAAGGGTTGGGGCCAACGTCCTGACTTTC.

The J gene is TRBJ2-1, the V gene TRBV19; 10 positions match TRBD2. Germline values: CDR1 LNHDA, CDR2 SQIVND (reference sequence). CDR3 length: 15 residues. V lost 3 bases, J lost 9 bases, and 8 bases stayed unmatched. The CDR3 region is CASSIKVAGGGEQFF. In DNA form, the CDR3 reads TGTGCCAGTAGTATTAAGGTAGCGGGGGGTGGTGAGCAGTTCTTC.

The J gene is TRBJ2-7, the V gene TRBV28, with a tentative D call TRBD1 (6 bases). CDR3 length: 13 amino acids. The ends were cut back, 4 bases at V and 5 bases at J, with 12 bases in the middle. The germline V gene has CDR1 MDHEN and CDR2 SYDVKM. CDR3 loop: CASSSPQGHEQYF. The CDR3 DNA reads as TGTGCCAGCAGTTCCCCACAGGGCCACGAGCAGTACTTC.

The V call is TRBV7-9, the J call TRBJ1-2; a possible D gene is TRBD1 (5 bases). The germline gives CDR1 SEHNR, CDR2 FQNEAQ (reference sequence). CDR3 length equals 14 residues. V was pared by 4 bases and J by 3 bases, with 12 bases between. The CDR3 loop is CASSSTVRHYGYTF. CDR3 in DNA: TGTGCCAGCAGCTCGACAGTTCGCCACTATGGCTACACCTTC.

This clone was found a few times. This chain joins TRBV5-6 and TRBJ1-5; D gene unclear. Trimming stripped 4 bases from V and 0 bases from J, with 11 bases between. The CDR3 length is 15 residues. Germline loops: CDR1 SGHDT, CDR2 YYEEEE. CDR3 coding DNA: TGTGCCAGCAGCGTTGGGCTGCTTAGCAATCAGCCCCAGCATTTT. Translation: CASSVGLLSNQPQHF.

The chain employs TRBV4-1 and TRBJ2-6, with TRBD1 as a possible D gene (6 bases). V was pared by 4 bases and J by 4 bases, with 26 bases between. Germline loops: CDR1 MGHRA, CDR2 YSYEKL. The CDR3 runs to 20 residues. CDR3: CASSRFTTSQGPQGANVLTF. In DNA form, the CDR3 reads TGCGCCAGCAGCCGCTTTACCACTTCGCAGGGGCCGCAGGGGGCCAACGTCCTGACTTTC.

The V and J genes are TRBV28 and TRBJ1-1; possibly TRBD1 for D (5 bases). V dropped 3 bases and J dropped 0 bases, with 14 bases sitting between them. In germline, CDR1 is MDHEN, CDR2 SYDVKM. The CDR3 totals 16 residues. The CDR3 DNA reads TGTGCCAGCAGTTTCCCGCTTGGGGCCATGAACACTGAAGCTTTCTTT. This gives the protein CASSFPLGAMNTEAFF.

This chain connects TRBV19 to TRBJ1-3; D perhaps matches TRBD1 (6 bases). Germline values: CDR1 LNHDA, CDR2 SQIVND (reference sequence). Between the trimmed V and J ends, which lost 5 bases and 0 bases, there was a span of 11 bases. This CDR3 contains 15 residues. CDR3 amino acids: CASSPLDSSGNTIYF. The CDR3 coding sequence is TGTGCCAGTAGTCCCCTGGACAGCTCTGGAAACACCATATATTTT.

This clone came up a few times. The J gene is TRBJ1-1, the V gene TRBV15; D gene uncertain. Trimming took 3 bases from V and 2 from J, leaving 4 bases between them. The CDR3 has 12 amino acids. In germline, CDR1 is LNHNV, CDR2 YYDKDF (reference sequence). CDR3 DNA: TGTGCCACCAGCAGGGCTAACACTGAAGCTTTCTTT. As protein: CATSRANTEAFF.